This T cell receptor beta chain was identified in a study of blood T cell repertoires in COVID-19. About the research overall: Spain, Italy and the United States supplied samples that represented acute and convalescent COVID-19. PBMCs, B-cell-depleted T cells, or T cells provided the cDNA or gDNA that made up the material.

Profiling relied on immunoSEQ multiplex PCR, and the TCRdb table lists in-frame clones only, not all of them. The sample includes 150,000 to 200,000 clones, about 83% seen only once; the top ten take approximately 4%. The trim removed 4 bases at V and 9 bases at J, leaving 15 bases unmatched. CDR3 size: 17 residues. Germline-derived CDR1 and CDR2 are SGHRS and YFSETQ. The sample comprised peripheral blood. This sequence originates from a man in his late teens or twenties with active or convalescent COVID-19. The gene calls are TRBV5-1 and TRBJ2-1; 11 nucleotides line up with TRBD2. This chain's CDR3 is CASSRASGGITWGEQFF. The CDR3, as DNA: TGCGCCAGCAGCAGGGCTAGCGGGGGGATCACCTGGGGTGAGCAGTTCTTC.